What follows are 19 T cell receptor beta chains derived from one specimen sequenced in a study of tumor-infiltrating lymphocytes in primary liver carcinoma. The researchers produced TCR beta cDNA from around 0.5 ug total RNA with a constant-region primer. Libraries of TCR beta came from three nested multiplex PCR rounds with slightly modified ARM-PCR. Primers for the first two PCR rounds were TRBV1-TRBV30 forward primers and a C-beta reverse primer (approximately 10 cycles per round). TCRdb fed the multiplex PCR reads into MiXCR, producing one record per CDR3 protein. Here the sample spans roughly 190,000 distinct CDR3 sequences, around four fifths being singletons. Total RNA and DNA came together from approximately 20-30 mg of bulk tissue without cell sorting. Sequencing was carried out using tumor tissue from primary liver carcinoma. The receptor set was obtained from a middle-aged man with primary liver carcinoma and hepatitis B virus infection.

On this clonotype: One junction end does not reproduce the germline sequence, and a read error may be involved. The V gene is TRBV6-1, the J gene TRBJ1-2; D gene uncertain. This CDR3 is built from 13 residues. CDR1 and CDR2 from the germline V gene are MNHNS and SASEGT. As DNA, the CDR3 is TGTGCCAGCAGTCGGTCAGACAACTATGCCTACACCTTC. Translation gives CASSRSDNYAYTF.

The gene calls are TRBV29-1 and TRBJ2-1, with TRBD2 matching 14 bases. This CDR3 comprises 14 residues. Germline CDR1 SQVTM, CDR2 ANQGSEA. V shed 7 bases and J 13 bases; nucleotides not matched to a gene: 12. The CDR3 reads CSACLGTSGGQQFF. CDR3 nucleotide sequence: TGCAGCGCCTGTCTTGGGACTAGCGGGGGCCAACAGTTCTTC.

In the case of this clonotype: A clone one base away is much larger, so this may be a read error. The rearrangement joins TRBV7-8 to TRBJ2-5, with D possibly being TRBD2 (6 bases). Deletions cut 7 bases from V and 5 bases from J, with 14 bases between. This CDR3 spans 13 amino acids. CDR1 is SGHVS and CDR2 is FQNEAQ in the germline V gene. The CDR3 region is CASITVGGETQYF. As DNA, the CDR3 is TGTGCCAGCATCACCGTGGGGGGTGAGACCCAGTACTTC. The full variable domain, in which reference TRBV7-8 and TRBJ2-5 provide the parts outside the CDR3, is GAGVSQSPRYKVAKRGQDVALRCDPISGHVSLFWYQQALGQGPEFLTYFQNEAQLDKSGLPSDRFFAERPEGSVSTLKIQRTQQEDSAVYLCASITVGGETQYFGPGTRLLVL.

This clonotype was observed once. The chain carries TRBV4-3 and TRBJ2-2, with TRBD2 identical over 9 bases. The CDR3 length is 18 residues. V shed 4 bases and J 1 base; nucleotides not matched to a gene: 10. In germline, CDR1 is LGHNA, CDR2 YSLEER. CDR3 DNA: TGCGCCAGCAGCCGGGAACTAGCGGGTTCCGTGAACACCGGGGAGCTGTTTTTT. Translating it yields CASSRELAGSVNTGELFF.

The V and J genes are TRBV28 and TRBJ1-1; TRBD1 is a possible D gene (6 bases). This CDR3 spans 15 amino acids. Germline CDR1 reads MDHEN; CDR2 reads SYDVKM. With 7 bases removed from V and 0 bases from J, the gap between germline ends came to 15 bases. The CDR3 DNA reads as TGTGCCAGCACGTCAGGGGTTATCATGAACACTGAAGCTTTCTTT. Residues: CASTSGVIMNTEAFF.

Details on this clonotype: The junction shows a germline mismatch at one end, possibly a read error. The V call is TRBV14, the J call TRBJ2-1, with TRBD1 matching 9 bases. The CDR3 consists of 16 residues. In germline, CDR1 is SGHDN, CDR2 FVKESK. Here the CDR3 DNA reads TGTACCAGCAGTCGTCGACAGGGGGGCCGGTTAAATAAGCAGTTCTTC. As protein: CTSSRRQGGRLNKQFF. The full variable domain, rest sourced from reference TRBV14 and TRBJ2-1, is EAGVTQFPSHSVIEKGQTVTLRCDPISGHDNLYWYRRVMGKEIKFLLHFVKESKQDESGMPNNRFLAERTGGTYSTLKVQPAELEDSGVYFCTSSRRQGGRLNKQFFGPGTRLTVL.

Worth noting for this clonotype: At one boundary the junction diverges from the germline segment, which might be a read error. This chain connects TRBV29-1 to TRBJ2-7; 8 nucleotides align to TRBD1. The CDR3 sequence is 15 residues long. Looked up from germline, CDR1 is SQVTM and CDR2 is ANQGSEA. The CDR3 DNA follows: TGCAGCGTCTTGATTTGGACAGGGCCCCCCTACGGGCAGTACTTC. Translated: CSVLIWTGPPYGQYF.

This clonotype appeared a single time. The gene calls are TRBV2 and TRBJ2-1; 7 bases match TRBD2. The germline CDR1 and CDR2 sequences are SNHLY and FYNNEI. The CDR3 contains 14 residues. V shed 9 bases and J 1 base; nucleotides not matched to a gene: 6. The CDR3 protein is CARTTSESYNEQFF. The CDR3 coding sequence is TGTGCCAGGACTACTAGCGAGTCCTACAATGAGCAGTTCTTC.

Concerning this clonotype itself: One end of the junction is discordant with germline, which a read error may explain. This chain connects TRBV6-1 to TRBJ2-1; 10 bases fit TRBD2. Germline loops: CDR1 MNHNS, CDR2 SASEGT. This CDR3 has 15 residues. CDR3 DNA: TGTGCTAGCAGTGAAGGACTAGCGGCATATAAAGAGCAGTTCTTC. Amino acid sequence: CASSEGLAAYKEQFF.

About this clonotype itself: An end of the junction does not agree with germline; a read error may underlie this. This rearrangement joins TRBV4-3 to TRBJ2-1, with D unresolved. Germline V gene data show CDR1 as LGHNA and CDR2 as YSLEER. The CDR3 is 14 residues long. The CDR3 sequence: CASSHESQHNEQFF. CDR3 sequence (DNA): TGCGCCAGCAGCCATGAGTCGCAGCACAATGAGCAATTCTTC.

Remarks on this clonotype: Germline and junction disagree at one end, which may indicate a read error. The rearrangement links TRBV2 to TRBJ1-1; 9 bases map to TRBD1. Germline CDR1 SNHLY, CDR2 FYNNEI. The CDR3 runs to 14 residues. CDR3 nucleotide sequence: TGTGCCAGCAGTGTGACAGGGGGGTCGATTGAAGCTCTCTTT. Translating it yields CASSVTGGSIEALF.

Notes on this clonotype: The missing conserved phenylalanine or tryptophan at the end of this CDR3 makes a read error likely. The chain couples TRBV5-4 to TRBJ2-5; D not certain. V lost 5 bases and J lost 2, with 7 bases in between. Germline V lookup: CDR1 SGHNT, CDR2 YYREEE (reference sequence). This CDR3 comprises 12 residues. The CDR3 is CASSRDQETQYY. The CDR3 bases are TGTGCCAGCAGTAGGGATCAAGAGACCCAGTACTAC.

CDR3: CASSLELGSYNEQFF. CDR3 sequence (DNA): TGCGCCAGCAGCTTGGAGCTGGGCTCCTACAATGAGCAGTTCTTC. The chain couples TRBV5-1 to TRBJ2-1; D gene ambiguous. V shed 0 bases and J shed 0 bases, with 7 bases lying between them. This CDR3 region has 15 residues. Germline V lookup: CDR1 SGHRS, CDR2 YFSETQ.

In this sample, this clonotype turned up once. As the CDR3 is not closed by the conserved phenylalanine or tryptophan, this likely results from a read error. The limits of the CDR3 on the DNA are not certain, so only TCRdb's listed CDR3 is given. The CDR3 spells CASSFLYRGPDYGYAL. The chain is built from TRBV12-3 or TRBV12-4 and TRBJ1-2; TRBD1, as called in the table, went unchecked against the DNA. The CDR3 spans 16 amino acids, including both terminal residues.

This clonotype has just one count. V is TRBV5-5 and J is TRBJ2-2, with 10 bases matching TRBD2. Per the germline V gene, CDR1 is SGHKS and CDR2 is YYEKEE (reference sequence). J lost 13 bases, V lost 5 bases, and 14 bases had no gene match. The CDR3 covers 15 residues. CDR3 amino acids: CASSGTSVYTGMLFF. CDR3 sequence (DNA): TGTGCCAGCAGTGGGACTAGCGTCTACACCGGGATGCTGTTTTTT.

CDR3 bases: TGTGCCAGGAGTCTTGGGGGGCGCAGGGTTGAAGCTTTCTTT. Translating it yields CARSLGGRRVEAFF. The chain carries TRBV12-3 or TRBV12-4 and TRBJ1-1; maybe TRBD1 (6 bases). V shed 9 bases and J shed 7 bases, with 21 bases lying between them. The CDR3 is made up of 14 amino acids.

Concerning this clonotype itself: The junction does not match germline at one end; this may be a read error. V usage is TRBV6-2 or TRBV6-3 and J usage is TRBJ1-1; the match to TRBD1 covers 7 bases. The germline CDR1 and CDR2 sequences are MNHEY and SVGEGT. CDR3 length equals 13 residues. The chain's CDR3 is CASSRQGYTVAIF. The DNA of the CDR3 is TGTGCCAGCAGTCGACAGGGTTACACTGTAGCTATCTTT.

The CDR3 loop is CSVSIGGYYYGYTF. CDR3 nucleotide sequence: TGCAGCGTTTCAATTGGCGGGTACTACTATGGCTACACCTTC. This rearrangement joins TRBV29-1 to TRBJ1-2; no reliable D call. V dropped 5 bases and J dropped 3 bases, with 16 bases sitting between them. CDR1 SQVTM and CDR2 ANQGSEA come from the germline V gene. The CDR3 is 14 amino acids.

Turning to this clonotype: A junction end diverges from the germline sequence, so it may reflect a read error. The chain has TRBV5-4 and TRBJ2-7, with D unclear. Germline assignment: CDR1 SGHNT and CDR2 YYREEE (reference sequence). This CDR3 comprises 14 residues. The chain's CDR3 is CVSSLETRMDEQYF. CDR3 DNA: TGTGTCAGCAGCTTGGAGACAAGGATGGACGAGCAGTACTTC. The variable domain in full, with the rest retrieved from reference TRBV5-4 and TRBJ2-7, is ETGVTQSPTHLIKTRGQQVTLRCSSQSGHNTVSWYQQALGQGPQFIFQYYREEENGRGNFPPRFSGLQFPNYSSELNVNALELDDSALYLCVSSLETRMDEQYFGPGTRLTVT.